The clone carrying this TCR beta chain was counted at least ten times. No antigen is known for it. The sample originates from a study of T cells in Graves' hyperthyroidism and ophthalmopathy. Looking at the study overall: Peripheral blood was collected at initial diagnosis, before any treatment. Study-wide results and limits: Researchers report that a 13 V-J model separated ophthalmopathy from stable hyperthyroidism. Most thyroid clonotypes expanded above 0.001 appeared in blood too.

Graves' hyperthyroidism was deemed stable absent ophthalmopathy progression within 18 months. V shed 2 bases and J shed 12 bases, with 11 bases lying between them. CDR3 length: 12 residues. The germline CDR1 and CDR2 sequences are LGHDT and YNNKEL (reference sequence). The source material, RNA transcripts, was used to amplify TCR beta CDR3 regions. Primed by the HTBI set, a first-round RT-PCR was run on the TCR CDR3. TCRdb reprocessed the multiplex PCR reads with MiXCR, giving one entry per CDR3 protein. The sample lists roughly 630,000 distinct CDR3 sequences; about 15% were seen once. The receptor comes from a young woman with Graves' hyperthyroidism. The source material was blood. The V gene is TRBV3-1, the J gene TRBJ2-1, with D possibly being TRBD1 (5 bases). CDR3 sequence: CASSQQGPGQFF. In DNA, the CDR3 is TGTGCCAGCAGCCAACAGGGTCCCGGGCAGTTCTTC.